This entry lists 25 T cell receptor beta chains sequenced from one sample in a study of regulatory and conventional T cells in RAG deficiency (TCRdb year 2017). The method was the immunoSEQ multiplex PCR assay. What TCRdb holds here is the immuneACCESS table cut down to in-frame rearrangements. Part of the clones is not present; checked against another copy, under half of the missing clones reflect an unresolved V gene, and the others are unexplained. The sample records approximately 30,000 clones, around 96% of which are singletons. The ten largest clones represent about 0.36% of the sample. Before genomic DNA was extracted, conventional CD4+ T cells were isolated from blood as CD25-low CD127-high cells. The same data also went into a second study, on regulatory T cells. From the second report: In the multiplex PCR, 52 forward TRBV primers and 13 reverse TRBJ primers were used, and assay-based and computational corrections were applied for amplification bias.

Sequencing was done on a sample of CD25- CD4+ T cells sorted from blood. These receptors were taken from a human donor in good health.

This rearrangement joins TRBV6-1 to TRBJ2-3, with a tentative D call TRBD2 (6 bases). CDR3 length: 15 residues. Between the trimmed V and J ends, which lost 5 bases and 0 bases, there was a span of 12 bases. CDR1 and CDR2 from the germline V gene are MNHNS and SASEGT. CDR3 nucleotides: TGTGCCAGCAGTTCGGGACTGACTAGCACAGATACGCAGTATTTT. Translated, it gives CASSSGLTSTDTQYF.

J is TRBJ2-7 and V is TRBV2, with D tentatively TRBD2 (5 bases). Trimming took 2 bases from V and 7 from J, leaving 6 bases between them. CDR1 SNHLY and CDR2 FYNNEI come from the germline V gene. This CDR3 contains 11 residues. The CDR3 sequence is CASSEWREQYF. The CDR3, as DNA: TGTGCCAGCAGTGAATGGAGGGAGCAGTACTTC.

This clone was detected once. CDR3 sequence reads: CASSLYSDRYTEAFF. CDR3 DNA: TGCGCCAGCAGCCTATATTCCGACAGGTATACTGAAGCTTTCTTT. The chain couples TRBV4-1 to TRBJ1-1; weak D call: TRBD1 (6 bases). The CDR3 sequence is 15 residues long. Between the trimmed V and J ends, which lost 4 bases and 5 bases, there was a span of 17 bases. The germline gives CDR1 MGHRA, CDR2 YSYEKL.

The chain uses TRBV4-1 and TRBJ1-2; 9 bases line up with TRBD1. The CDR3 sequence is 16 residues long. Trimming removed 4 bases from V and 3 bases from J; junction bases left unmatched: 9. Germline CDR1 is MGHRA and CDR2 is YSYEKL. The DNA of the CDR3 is TGCGCCAGCAGCCTTTCGCCTACAGGGGGCGACTATGGCTACACCTTC. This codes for CASSLSPTGGDYGYTF.

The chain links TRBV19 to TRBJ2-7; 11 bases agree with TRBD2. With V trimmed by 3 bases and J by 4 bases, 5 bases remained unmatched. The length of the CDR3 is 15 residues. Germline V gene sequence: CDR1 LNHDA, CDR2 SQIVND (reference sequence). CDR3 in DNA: TGTGCCAGTAGTATCCCGGGACTAGCGGATTACGAGCAGTACTTC. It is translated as CASSIPGLADYEQYF.

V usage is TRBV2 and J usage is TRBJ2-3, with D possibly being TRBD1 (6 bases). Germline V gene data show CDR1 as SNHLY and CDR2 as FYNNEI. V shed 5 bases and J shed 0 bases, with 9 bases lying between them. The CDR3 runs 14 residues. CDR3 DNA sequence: TGTGCCAGCAGTCAGGGACATAGCACAGATACGCAGTATTTT. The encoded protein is CASSQGHSTDTQYF.

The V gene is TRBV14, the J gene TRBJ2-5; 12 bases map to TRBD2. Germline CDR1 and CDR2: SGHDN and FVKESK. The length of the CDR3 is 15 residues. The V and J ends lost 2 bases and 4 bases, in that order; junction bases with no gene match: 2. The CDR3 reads CASSQRTSGTETQYF. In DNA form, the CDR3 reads TGTGCCAGCAGCCAAAGGACTAGCGGGACAGAGACCCAGTACTTC.

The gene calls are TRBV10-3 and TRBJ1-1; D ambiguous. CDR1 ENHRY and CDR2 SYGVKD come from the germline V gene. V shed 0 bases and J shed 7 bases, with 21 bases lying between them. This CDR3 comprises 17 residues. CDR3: CAISESKTGKFGVEAFF. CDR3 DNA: TGTGCCATCAGTGAGTCGAAGACTGGAAAGTTTGGCGTTGAAGCTTTCTTT.

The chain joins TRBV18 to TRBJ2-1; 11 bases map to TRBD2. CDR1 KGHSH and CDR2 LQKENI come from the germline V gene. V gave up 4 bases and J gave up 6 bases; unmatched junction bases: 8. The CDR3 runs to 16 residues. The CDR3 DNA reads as TGTGCCAGCTCACGCTTAGGACTAGCGGGCCTCAATGAGCAGTTCTTC. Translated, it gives CASSRLGLAGLNEQFF.

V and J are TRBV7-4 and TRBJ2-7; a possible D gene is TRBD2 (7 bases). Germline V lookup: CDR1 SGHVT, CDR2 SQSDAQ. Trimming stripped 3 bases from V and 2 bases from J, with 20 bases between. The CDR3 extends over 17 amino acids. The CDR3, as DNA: TGTGCCAGCAGCTTTCAGGCGGGGGCATATGCTACCTACGAGCAGTACTTC. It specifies CASSFQAGAYATYEQYF.

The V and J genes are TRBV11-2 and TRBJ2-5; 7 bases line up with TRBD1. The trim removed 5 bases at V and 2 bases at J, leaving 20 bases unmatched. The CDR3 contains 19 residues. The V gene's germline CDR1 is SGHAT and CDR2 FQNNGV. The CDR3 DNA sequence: TGTGCCAGCAGCCGGGGACAGACTTTTTCCCTGGGCCCACAAGAGACCCAGTACTTC. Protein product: CASSRGQTFSLGPQETQYF.

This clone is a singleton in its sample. The CDR3 loop is CASSGTGDGKEKLFF. CDR3 coding DNA: TGTGCCAGCAGCGGCACAGGGGATGGAAAAGAAAAACTGTTTTTT. This chain uses TRBV21-1 with TRBJ1-4; the table's D call of TRBD1 was not tested on the DNA. TRBV21-1 is marked as a pseudogene. The CDR3 runs 15 residues.

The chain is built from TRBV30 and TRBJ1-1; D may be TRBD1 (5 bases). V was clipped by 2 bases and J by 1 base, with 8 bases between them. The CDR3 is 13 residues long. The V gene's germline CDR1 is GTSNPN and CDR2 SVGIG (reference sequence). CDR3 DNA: TGTGCCTGGAGTTACAGGAGGAACACTGAAGCTTTCTTT. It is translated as CAWSYRRNTEAFF.

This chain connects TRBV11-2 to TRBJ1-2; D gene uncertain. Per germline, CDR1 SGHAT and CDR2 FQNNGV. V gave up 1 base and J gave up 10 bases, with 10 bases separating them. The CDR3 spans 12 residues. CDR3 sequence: CASSLGGSVYTF. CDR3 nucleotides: TGTGCCAGCAGCTTAGGAGGCAGTGTCTACACCTTC.

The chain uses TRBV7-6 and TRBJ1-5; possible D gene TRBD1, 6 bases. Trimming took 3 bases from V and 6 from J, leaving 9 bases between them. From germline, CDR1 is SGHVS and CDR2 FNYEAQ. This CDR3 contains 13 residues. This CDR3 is CASSLQTGQPQHF. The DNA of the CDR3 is TGTGCCAGCAGCTTGCAGACAGGTCAGCCCCAGCATTTT.

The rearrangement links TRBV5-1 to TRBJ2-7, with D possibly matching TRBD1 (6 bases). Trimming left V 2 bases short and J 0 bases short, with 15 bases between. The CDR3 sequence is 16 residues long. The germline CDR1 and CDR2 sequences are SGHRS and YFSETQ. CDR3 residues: CASSFGGQRSSYEQYF. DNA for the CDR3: TGCGCCAGCAGCTTTGGTGGACAGCGAAGCTCCTACGAGCAGTACTTC.

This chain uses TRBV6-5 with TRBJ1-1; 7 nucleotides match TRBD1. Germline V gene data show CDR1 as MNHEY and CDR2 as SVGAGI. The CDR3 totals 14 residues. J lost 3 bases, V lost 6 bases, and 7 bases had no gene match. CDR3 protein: CASRSNRGHTEAFF. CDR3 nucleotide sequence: TGTGCCAGCAGGTCTAACAGGGGTCACACTGAAGCTTTCTTT.

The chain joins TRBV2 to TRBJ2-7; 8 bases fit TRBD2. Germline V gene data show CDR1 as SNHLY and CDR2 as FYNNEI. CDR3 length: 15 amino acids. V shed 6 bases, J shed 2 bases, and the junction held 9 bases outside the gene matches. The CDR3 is CASSQRLALTYEQYF. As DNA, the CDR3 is TGTGCCAGCAGCCAAAGACTAGCGCTAACCTACGAGCAGTACTTC.

CDR3 residues: CASRGAATYEQYF. The DNA of the CDR3 is TGTGCCAGCCGGGGGGCTGCAACCTACGAGCAGTACTTC. This chain connects TRBV21-1 to TRBJ2-7; the table gives TRBD2 as D, unverified against the DNA. TRBV21-1 is given as a pseudogene. The CDR3 contains 13 residues.

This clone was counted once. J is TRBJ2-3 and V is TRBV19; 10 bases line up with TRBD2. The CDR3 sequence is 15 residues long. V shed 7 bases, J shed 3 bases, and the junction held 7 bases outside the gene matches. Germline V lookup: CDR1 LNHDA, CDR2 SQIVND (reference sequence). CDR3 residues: CASMGLAGVTDTQYF. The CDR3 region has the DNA TGTGCCAGTATGGGCCTAGCGGGAGTGACAGATACGCAGTATTTT.

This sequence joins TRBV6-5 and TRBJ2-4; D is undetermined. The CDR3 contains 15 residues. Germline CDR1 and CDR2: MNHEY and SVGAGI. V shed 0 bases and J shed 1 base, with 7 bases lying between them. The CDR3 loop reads CASSYSTKAKNIQYF. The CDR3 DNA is TGTGCCAGCAGTTACTCGACAAAGGCCAAAAACATTCAGTACTTC.

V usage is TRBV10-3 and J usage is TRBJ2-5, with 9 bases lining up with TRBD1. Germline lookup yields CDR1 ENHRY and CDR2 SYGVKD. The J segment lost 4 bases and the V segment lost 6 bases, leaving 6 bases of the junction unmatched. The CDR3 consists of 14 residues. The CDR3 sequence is CAIRQGASGETQYF. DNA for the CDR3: TGTGCCATCAGACAGGGGGCGAGCGGAGAGACCCAGTACTTC.

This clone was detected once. The CDR3, as DNA: TGCGCCAGCAGCCATACCGGGACAGGGGGCACTGAAGCTTTCTTT. Its protein product is CASSHTGTGGTEAFF. V gene TRBV4-3 combines with J gene TRBJ1-1; 11 positions agree with TRBD1. Unmatched junction bases numbered 4, after V lost 3 bases and J lost 4 bases. This CDR3 has 15 amino acids. Germline CDR1 LGHNA, CDR2 YSLEER.

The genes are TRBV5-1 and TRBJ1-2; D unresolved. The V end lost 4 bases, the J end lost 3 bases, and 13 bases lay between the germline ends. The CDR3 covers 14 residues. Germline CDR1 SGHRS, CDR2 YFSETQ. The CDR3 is CASSERERDYGYTF. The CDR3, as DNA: TGCGCCAGCAGCGAGAGGGAGAGGGACTATGGCTACACCTTC.

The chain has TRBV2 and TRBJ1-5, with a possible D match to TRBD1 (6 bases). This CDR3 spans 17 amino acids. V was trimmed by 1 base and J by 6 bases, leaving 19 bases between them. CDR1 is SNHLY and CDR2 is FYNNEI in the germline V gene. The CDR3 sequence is CASSEGGGGVGGQPQHF. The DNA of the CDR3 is TGTGCCAGCAGTGAAGGGGGGGGCGGTGTGGGGGGTCAGCCCCAGCATTTT. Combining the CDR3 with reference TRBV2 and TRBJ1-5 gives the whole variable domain EPEVTQTPSHQVTQMGQEVILRCVPISNHLYFYWYRQILGQKVEFLVSFYNNEISEKSEIFDDQFSVERPDGSNFTLKIRSTKLEDSAMYFCASSEGGGGVGGQPQHFGDGTRLSIL.